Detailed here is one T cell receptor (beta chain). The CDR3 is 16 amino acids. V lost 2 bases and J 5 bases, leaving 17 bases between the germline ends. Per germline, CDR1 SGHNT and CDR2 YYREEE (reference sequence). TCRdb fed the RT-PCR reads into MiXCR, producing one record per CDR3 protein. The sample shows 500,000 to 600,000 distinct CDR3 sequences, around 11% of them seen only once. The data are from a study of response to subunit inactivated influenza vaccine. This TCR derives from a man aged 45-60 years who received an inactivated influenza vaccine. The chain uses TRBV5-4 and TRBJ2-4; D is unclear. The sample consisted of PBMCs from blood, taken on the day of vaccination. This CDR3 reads CASSLGSGWDENIQYF. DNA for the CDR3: TGTGCCAGCAGCTTAGGTAGTGGCTGGGATGAAAACATTCAGTACTTC.